The 25 T cell receptor beta chains below come from one sample, sequenced in a study of cytomegalovirus exposure and HLA in healthy donors. 60 Vbeta and 13 Jbeta primers were used in PCR. TCRdb's table, derived via immunoSEQ multiplex PCR, lists solely in-frame clones and lacks some. The sample includes roughly 160,000 clones, about four fifths of them seen just once. The specimen was PBMCs. All receptors derive from a woman between 25 and 40 years old in good health and CMV-seropositive.

This chain links TRBV9 with TRBJ2-3, with a weak D call TRBD2 (6 bases). This CDR3 has 22 amino acids. Germline-derived CDR1 and CDR2 are SGDLS and YYNGEE. Trimming left V 1 base short and J 1 base short, with 31 bases between. CDR3 DNA sequence: TGTGCCAGCAGCGTAAAGCTCTGTCTAGCGATCGGAGACCTGGTGCGCACAGATACGCAGTATTTT. The encoded protein is CASSVKLCLAIGDLVRTDTQYF. Complete variable domain (other parts from reference TRBV9 and TRBJ2-3): DSGVTQTPKHLITATGQRVTLRCSPRSGDLSVYWYQQSLDQGLQFLIQYYNGEERAKGNILERFSAQQFPDLHSELNLSSLELGDSALYFCASSVKLCLAIGDLVRTDTQYFGPGTRLTVL.

The sample holds one count of this clone. The V gene is TRBV5-4, the J gene TRBJ2-5; the D gene is possibly TRBD1 (5 bases). The V end was cut by 4 bases, the J end by 1 base, with 17 bases between. Germline assignment: CDR1 SGHNT and CDR2 YYREEE (reference sequence). The CDR3 has 16 amino acids. CDR3 sequence: CASSPSTWQGQETQYF. The CDR3 nucleotides read TGTGCCAGCAGCCCTTCGACATGGCAGGGCCAAGAGACCCAGTACTTC. Variable domain in full (rest from reference TRBV5-4 and TRBJ2-5): ETGVTQSPTHLIKTRGQQVTLRCSSQSGHNTVSWYQQALGQGPQFIFQYYREEENGRGNFPPRFSGLQFPNYSSELNVNALELDDSALYLCASSPSTWQGQETQYFGPGTRLLVL.

V usage is TRBV7-2 and J usage is TRBJ1-2; D is possibly TRBD1 (6 bases). The germline gives CDR1 SGHTA, CDR2 FQGNSA. The CDR3 totals 14 residues. V lost 1 base to trimming and J lost 7 bases, with 13 bases between them. CDR3 sequence: CASSLVGGGSGYTF. The DNA for the CDR3 is TGTGCCAGCAGCTTAGTGGGAGGGGGAAGTGGCTACACCTTC.

This clone was observed a few times. The rearrangement uses TRBV7-8 and TRBJ1-2, with D unclear. The CDR3 runs 18 residues. Germline CDR1 and CDR2: SGHVS and FQNEAQ. Deletions cut 0 bases from V and 5 bases from J, with 22 bases between. CDR3 sequence reads: CASSLALRTDRLTYGYTF. In DNA, the CDR3 is TGTGCCAGCAGCTTAGCCTTAAGGACTGACCGGTTAACGTATGGCTACACCTTC.

This clone was counted between two and nine times. CDR3 nucleotide sequence: TGTGCCAGCAGTCAAATTACAGGGTTCACCGGGGAGCTGTTTTTT. This encodes CASSQITGFTGELFF. The chain has TRBV27 and TRBJ2-2, with D maybe TRBD1 (6 bases). The CDR3 extends over 15 amino acids. CDR1 is MNHEY and CDR2 is SMNVEV in the germline V gene (reference sequence). V was cut by 5 bases and J by 4 bases, with 14 bases left in between.

The gene calls are TRBV19 and TRBJ2-7, with 12 bases identical to TRBD1. Germline CDR1 LNHDA, CDR2 SQIVND (reference sequence). There are 15 residues in the CDR3. V shed 2 bases, J shed 6 bases, and the junction held 5 bases outside the gene matches. CDR3 nucleotides: TGTGCCAGTAGTATAAGGGACAGGGGGCTTTTCGAGCAGTACTTC. Its protein product is CASSIRDRGLFEQYF.

The chain links TRBV4-3 to TRBJ2-7; possible D gene TRBD2, 5 bases. The CDR3 is 13 amino acids. V lost 4 bases to trimming and J lost 6 bases, with 13 bases between them. The germline V gene encodes CDR1 LGHNA and CDR2 YSLEER. The DNA of the CDR3 is TGCGCCAGCAGCCCCAGGCGAGGGATCGAGCAGTACTTC. Translated: CASSPRRGIEQYF.

A single count supports this clone. V gene TRBV25-1 combines with J gene TRBJ1-6; D call uncertain. This CDR3 has 17 amino acids. Trimming left V 0 bases short and J 10 bases short, with 19 bases between. The germline V gene has CDR1 MGHDK and CDR2 SYGVNS. The CDR3 here is CASSEYKLDTSGSPLHF. For the CDR3, the DNA is TGTGCCAGCAGTGAATATAAGTTAGACACATCCGGCTCACCCCTCCACTTT.

CDR3: CASRRGSYSGELFF. The CDR3 nucleotides are TGTGCCAGCCGACGGGGGTCTTATTCCGGGGAGCTGTTTTTT. The rearrangement joins TRBV25-1 to TRBJ2-2, with a weak D call TRBD2 (6 bases). Germline CDR1 is MGHDK and CDR2 is SYGVNS. CDR3 length equals 14 residues. Trimming took off 8 bases at V and 6 bases at J, with 16 bases between the two ends.

The chain combines TRBV5-1 with TRBJ2-7; 9 positions match TRBD1. With 6 bases clipped from V and 2 bases from J, the junction kept 12 bases outside the gene matches. The germline CDR1 and CDR2 sequences are SGHRS and YFSETQ. This CDR3 contains 16 residues. CDR3 region: CASTPEAGQGTYEQYF. The CDR3 DNA reads as TGCGCCAGCACCCCGGAGGCGGGACAGGGTACCTACGAGCAGTACTTC.

This chain joins TRBV5-8 and TRBJ1-6, with TRBD1 matching 11 bases. V trimming: 4 bases; J trimming: 7 bases; junction bases outside the gene matches: 1. The CDR3 consists of 14 residues. In germline, CDR1 is SGHTS, CDR2 YDEGEE. The chain's CDR3 is CASSGQGANSPLHF. CDR3 DNA: TGTGCCAGCAGCGGACAGGGGGCGAATTCACCCCTCCACTTT.

This clone was observed a few times. The CDR3 DNA reads TGTGCCAGCAGCTTAGGGGCACGGGACAGCAAGATTAACTATGGCTACACCTTC. It translates to CASSLGARDSKINYGYTF. J is TRBJ1-2 and V is TRBV7-9; 7 bases align to TRBD1. The CDR3 covers 18 residues. CDR1 is SEHNR, CDR2 FQNEAQ, per germline (reference sequence). Trimming cost V 1 base and J 1 base; bases outside gene matches: 12. The entire variable domain, with the rest obtained from reference TRBV7-9 and TRBJ1-2, is as follows: DTGVSQNPRHKITKRGQNVTFRCDPISEHNRLYWYRQTLGQGPEFLTYFQNEAQLEKSRLLSDRFSAERPKGSFSTLEIQRTEQGDSAMYLCASSLGARDSKINYGYTFGSGTRLTVV.

As concerns this clone: The junction does not match germline at one end; this may be a read error. The chain has TRBV30 and TRBJ1-1, with a weak D call TRBD1 (6 bases). The CDR3 has 12 amino acids. Germline V gives CDR1 GTSNPN, CDR2 SVGIG (reference sequence). The CDR3 DNA sequence: TGTGCCTGCTCAAGGTATGGCGGGGGCCCCAGCTTT. Translation gives CACSRYGGGPSF.

The chain couples TRBV7-9 to TRBJ1-5; D remains ambiguous. V was shortened by 4 bases and J by 6 bases, with 7 bases between the two germline ends. Germline V gene data show CDR1 as SEHNR and CDR2 as FQNEAQ (reference sequence). The length of the CDR3 is 12 residues. Written as DNA, the CDR3 is TGTGCCAGCAGCTCTTGGGCTCAGCCCCAGCATTTT. As protein: CASSSWAQPQHF. The complete variable domain, with remaining parts taken from reference TRBV7-9 and TRBJ1-5, reads DTGVSQNPRHKITKRGQNVTFRCDPISEHNRLYWYRQTLGQGPEFLTYFQNEAQLEKSRLLSDRFSAERPKGSFSTLEIQRTEQGDSAMYLCASSSWAQPQHFGDGTRLSIL.

To note about this clone: An end of the junction differs from the germline gene, which may be a read error. The rearrangement joins TRBV7-9 to TRBJ1-1; D is unclear. The germline gives CDR1 SEHNR, CDR2 FQNEAQ (reference sequence). There are 13 residues in the CDR3. The chain's CDR3 is CSSSFSGNTEAFF. CDR3 bases: TGTTCCAGCAGCTTTTCAGGAAACACTGAAGCTTTCTTT.

Only one count was recorded for this clone. V is TRBV28 and J is TRBJ1-5, with 11 nucleotides matching TRBD1. Germline V gives CDR1 MDHEN, CDR2 SYDVKM. With V trimmed by 5 bases and J by 5 bases, 8 bases remained unmatched. CDR3 length: 16 residues. CDR3 residues: CASSLGTGGFDQPQHF. The CDR3 bases are TGTGCCAGCAGTCTAGGGACAGGGGGGTTCGATCAGCCCCAGCATTTT.

The genes are TRBV5-1 and TRBJ1-3; D unclear. V was cut by 2 bases and J by 4 bases, with 19 bases left in between. Germline V CDR1 and CDR2: SGHRS, YFSETQ. This CDR3 contains 17 residues. CDR3 amino acids: CASSLGPRGKMGNTIYF. The DNA for the CDR3 is TGCGCCAGCAGCTTAGGCCCGCGGGGAAAGATGGGAAACACCATATATTTT. Based on the CDR3 plus reference TRBV5-1 and TRBJ1-3, the full variable domain is KAGVTQTPRYLIKTRGQQVTLSCSPISGHRSVSWYQQTPGQGLQFLFEYFSETQRNKGNFPGRFSGRQFSNSRSEMNVSTLELGDSALYLCASSLGPRGKMGNTIYFGEGSWLTVV.

In the case of this clone: This CDR3 is also generated by other DNA sequences in the sample. The CDR3 sequence is CASSLMGATEAFF. CDR3 DNA sequence: TGTGCCAGCAGCTTAATGGGGGCTACTGAAGCTTTCTTT. The chain couples TRBV7-3 to TRBJ1-1; perhaps TRBD1 as D (6 bases). Between the trimmed V and J ends, which lost 1 base and 5 bases, there was a span of 8 bases. This CDR3 contains 13 residues. Germline assignment: CDR1 SGHTA and CDR2 FQGTGA.

This sequence joins TRBV15 and TRBJ2-7; TRBD1 is a possible D gene (6 bases). The V gene lost 3 bases and the J gene lost 3 bases, with 9 bases spanning the gap. The CDR3 length is 13 residues. The V gene's germline CDR1 is LNHNV and CDR2 YYDKDF (reference sequence). CDR3 amino acids: CATSSEQGYEQYF. CDR3 nucleotide sequence: TGTGCCACCAGCAGTGAACAGGGCTACGAGCAGTACTTC.

The chain carries TRBV27 and TRBJ2-5; tentative D call: TRBD1 (5 bases). Germline V gene sequence: CDR1 MNHEY, CDR2 SMNVEV (reference sequence). This CDR3 has 15 amino acids. V lost 3 bases to trimming and J lost 7 bases, with 18 bases between them. CDR3 coding DNA: TGTGCCAGCAGTTTTCCGAGACAGCTGAGACCGACCCAGTACTTC. Its protein is CASSFPRQLRPTQYF.

Only a few counts were recorded for this clone. This rearrangement joins TRBV7-8 to TRBJ1-5, with 9 bases fitting TRBD1. J lost 4 bases, V lost 4 bases, and 11 bases had no gene match. The CDR3 sequence is 17 residues long. CDR1 is SGHVS, CDR2 FQNEAQ, per germline. The CDR3 DNA is TGTGCCAGCAGCTATTACCGGGACAGGGCTCGAAATCAGCCCCAGCATTTT. Translated: CASSYYRDRARNQPQHF.

The chain combines TRBV29-1 with TRBJ2-3; TRBD1 might be the D (6 bases). V was clipped by 5 bases and J by 6 bases, with 9 bases between them. The CDR3 spans 11 residues. Germline CDR1 SQVTM, CDR2 ANQGSEA. The CDR3 DNA reads TGCAGCGTTCTCAGGGGTGATACGCAGTATTTT. This translates into CSVLRGDTQYF.

To note about this clone: This sample includes further DNA sequences coding for the same CDR3. The rearrangement uses TRBV19 and TRBJ2-7; D perhaps matches TRBD1 (6 bases). Trimming removed 5 bases at V and 4 bases at J, with 21 bases between. The CDR3 sequence is 16 residues long. Per the germline V gene, CDR1 is LNHDA and CDR2 is SQIVND (reference sequence). CDR3 DNA sequence: TGTGCCAGTAGTTCAAGCGAGGACAGATTCTCTTACGAGCAGTACTTC. Its translation: CASSSSEDRFSYEQYF.

This clone was counted a few times. The CDR3 sequence is CASSMQGSYGYTF. The CDR3, as DNA: TGTGCCAGTAGTATGCAGGGGAGCTATGGCTACACCTTC. V usage is TRBV19 and J usage is TRBJ1-2; TRBD1 might be the D (6 bases). The V gene's germline CDR1 is LNHDA and CDR2 SQIVND (reference sequence). Trimming shortened V by 3 bases and J by 4 bases, and 9 bases separated the two germline ends. This CDR3 has 13 amino acids.

The chain recombines TRBV7-2 with TRBJ2-7, with 8 bases matching TRBD1. The junction had 8 bases not matched to a gene; V was cut back by 1 base and J by 9 bases. The CDR3 is made up of 14 amino acids. Germline CDR1 reads SGHTA; CDR2 reads FQGNSA. Here the CDR3 reads CASSLGTGFVVQYF. The CDR3 DNA sequence: TGTGCCAGCAGCTTAGGGACAGGGTTCGTTGTGCAGTACTTC.